This TCR beta chain was profiled in a study of tumor-infiltrating lymphocytes in oesophageal squamous cell carcinoma. TCRdb processed the PCR reads anew with MiXCR; each CDR3 protein has one entry. The profile shows some 14,000 distinct CDR3 sequences, 45% to 65% of them singletons. Germline loops: CDR1 SGHVS, CDR2 FNYEAQ. The junction had 9 bases not matched to a gene; V was cut back by 5 bases and J by 2 bases. This CDR3 has 15 amino acids. By share, this clonotype counts as large. This TCR derives from a male donor with esophageal squamous cell carcinoma. J is TRBJ2-7 and V is TRBV7-6, with TRBD1 identical over 7 bases. The material sequenced was esophageal tumor tissue. The CDR3 region is CASSPGQEAPYEQYF. CDR3 nucleotides: TGTGCCAGCAGCCCCGGACAGGAGGCCCCCTACGAGCAGTACTTC. Full variable domain (missing parts from reference TRBV7-6 and TRBJ2-7): GAGVSQSPRYKVTKRGQDVALRCDPISGHVSLYWYRQALGQGPEFLTYFNYEAQQDKSGLPNDRFSAERPEGSISTLTIQRTEQRDSAMYRCASSPGQEAPYEQYFGPGTRLTVT.